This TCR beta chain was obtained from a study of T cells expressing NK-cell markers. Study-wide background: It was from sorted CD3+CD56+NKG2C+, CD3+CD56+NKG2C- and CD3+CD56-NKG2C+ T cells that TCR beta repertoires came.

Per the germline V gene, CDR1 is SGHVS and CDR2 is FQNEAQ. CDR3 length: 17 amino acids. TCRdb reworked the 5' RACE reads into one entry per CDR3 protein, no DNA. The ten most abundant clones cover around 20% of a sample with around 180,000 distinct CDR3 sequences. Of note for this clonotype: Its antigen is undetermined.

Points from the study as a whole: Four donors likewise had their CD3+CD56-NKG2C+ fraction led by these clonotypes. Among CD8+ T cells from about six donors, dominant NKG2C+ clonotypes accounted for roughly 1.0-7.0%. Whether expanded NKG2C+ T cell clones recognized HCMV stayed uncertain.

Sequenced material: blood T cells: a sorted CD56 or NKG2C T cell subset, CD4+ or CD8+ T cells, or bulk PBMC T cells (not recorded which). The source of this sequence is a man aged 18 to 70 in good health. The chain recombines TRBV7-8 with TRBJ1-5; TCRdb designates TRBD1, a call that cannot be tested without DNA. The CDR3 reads CASSLLGLQGAGQPQHF.